This T cell receptor beta chain comes out of a study of T cell responses to AZD1222 COVID-19 vaccine. Study-wide findings and caveats: Spike-specific TCR breadth and depth were elevated following two AZD1222 doses.

The CDR3 is made up of 13 amino acids. With V trimmed by 7 bases and J by 6 bases, 8 bases remained unmatched. The germline CDR1 and CDR2 sequences are SEHNR and FQNEAQ (reference sequence). Points on this clone: Its antigen remains unknown.

Repertoires were generated with immunoSEQ multiplex PCR, while TCRdb's copy carries only in-frame clones and drops some. The sample carries roughly 93,000 clones, 80% to 90% recorded once. The sequence was collected from an adult in good health. The sequencing used peripheral blood, collected on day 0 of AZD1222 vaccination. The V gene is TRBV7-9, the J gene TRBJ2-7; 8 positions agree with TRBD2. The CDR3, as DNA: TGTGCCAGCATCGATAGCGGGGAGGGCGAGCAGTACTTC. This sequence encodes CASIDSGEGEQYF.